These T cell receptor beta chains were read from a single sample in a study of Ad26.COV2.S vaccination and SARS-CoV-2 variants. The data were produced by immunoSEQ multiplex PCR, yet TCRdb's version contains in-frame clones alone and is incomplete. The table shows some 410,000 clones, with approximately 90% occurring only once. The sequencing used peripheral blood, collected in a trial of Ad26.COV2.S vaccine versus placebo. Source of these receptors: a person between 18 and 59 years old who received the Ad26.COV2.S COVID-19 vaccine or a placebo. Both conserved end residues are part of each CDR3. Each record gives: clone size, V gene, D gene, J gene, CDR3 DNA, CDR3 protein. D genes are given only for firm matches. Size is omitted from some rows. Given values are once, few, many or a class for expanded clones.

.,TRBV13,.,TRBJ2-7,TGTGCCAGCAGCTCCACAGAGGAGGGGGCGATGTCCTACGAGCAGTACTTC,CASSSTEEGAMSYEQYF
.,TRBV27,.,TRBJ2-7,TGTGCCAGCAGCCCCGGACGAGCCTACGAGCAGTACTTC,CASSPGRAYEQYF
.,TRBV4-3,.,TRBJ1-2,TGCGCCAGCAGCCGCAAGTTGGGGGACTATGGCTACACCTTC,CASSRKLGDYGYTF
.,TRBV7-9,.,TRBJ2-5,TGTGCCAGCAGCTTAGCGCCCTCATATCAAGAGACCCAGTACTTC,CASSLAPSYQETQYF
.,TRBV18,TRBD1,TRBJ1-2,TGTGCCAGCTCAATGGGACAGTCCTTTTCTAACTATGGCTACACCTTC,CASSMGQSFSNYGYTF
.,TRBV12-3/TRBV12-4,.,TRBJ1-1,TGTGCCAGCAGTTCCCTGGGGGGCACTGAAGCTTTCTTT,CASSSLGGTEAFF
.,TRBV30,.,TRBJ2-2,TGTGCCTGGAGTCGAGATAACACCGGGGAGCTGTTTTTT,CAWSRDNTGELFF
.,TRBV6-2/TRBV6-3,.,TRBJ1-1,TGTGCCAGCAGTTTGTGGGGGTTCGCTGAAGCTTTCTTT,CASSLWGFAEAFF
once,TRBV9,.,TRBJ1-1,TGTGCCAGCACCCATTACCTCGGCACTGAAGCTTTCTTT,CASTHYLGTEAFF
.,TRBV19,TRBD1,TRBJ1-5,TGTGCCAGTAGTATATGGACAGGCGGAGGTAGCAATCAGCCCCAGCATTTT,CASSIWTGGGSNQPQHF
.,TRBV6-6,.,TRBJ2-7,TGTGCCAGCAGTTACCAGGGAACAGGCGACGAGCAGTACTTC,CASSYQGTGDEQYF
few,TRBV7-2,TRBD1,TRBJ1-5,TGTGCCAGCAGCTCGATGACAGGGCAGGAACAGCCCCAGCATTTT,CASSSMTGQEQPQHF
.,TRBV19,TRBD1,TRBJ1-1,TGTGCCAGTAGTGTCGACAGGGGAGTTGCTGAAGCTTTCTTT,CASSVDRGVAEAFF
.,TRBV18,.,TRBJ1-5,TGTGCCAGCTCACCTATGGAGGGCAATCAGCCCCAGCATTTT,CASSPMEGNQPQHF
.,TRBV6-5,.,TRBJ2-7,TGTGCCAGCAGTTCCACACTGACTCTAAGCTCCTACGAGCAGTACTTC,CASSSTLTLSSYEQYF
.,TRBV2,.,TRBJ1-4,TGTGCCAGCAGAGAACAGGGTTCCCCTAATGAAAAACTGTTTTTT,CASREQGSPNEKLFF
.,TRBV19,TRBD2,TRBJ2-3,TGTGCCAGTAGTAATCCGGGGGGTGCAGATACGCAGTATTTT,CASSNPGGADTQYF
.,TRBV12-3/TRBV12-4,.,TRBJ1-5,TGTGCCAGCAGTTTAGACTGGGGACAGCCCCAGCATTTT,CASSLDWGQPQHF
.,TRBV6-6,.,TRBJ2-7,TGTGCCAGCAGTTTTTCGGGGGCCTACGAGCAGTACTTC,CASSFSGAYEQYF
few,TRBV7-2,.,TRBJ1-2,TGTGCCAGCAGCCTGGGGCCTTACGCGGGGGGCTACACCTTC,CASSLGPYAGGYTF
once,TRBV5-4,.,TRBJ1-6,TGTGCCAGCAGCTTCAGACGGGATAATTCACCCCTCCACTTT,CASSFRRDNSPLHF
.,TRBV3-1/TRBV3-2,TRBD2,TRBJ2-3,TGTGCCAGCAGCCGATTAGCGGGGGCCACCACAGATACGCAGTATTTT,CASSRLAGATTDTQYF
.,TRBV27,.,TRBJ2-2,TGTGCCAGCAGGCTCAATGACGGGAACACCGGGGAGCTGTTTTTT,CASRLNDGNTGELFF
.,TRBV5-6,.,TRBJ2-5,TGTGCCAGCAGCTTTTTGAGCCTAGAGCAGAAAGAGACCCAGTACTTC,CASSFLSLEQKETQYF
.,TRBV18,.,TRBJ2-7,TGTGCCAGCTCCGGGGTGTCCTACGAGCAGTACTTC,CASSGVSYEQYF
.,TRBV30,.,TRBJ2-7,TGTGCCTGGAGTAAGGGGTACTACGAGCAGTACTTC,CAWSKGYYEQYF
.,TRBV19,TRBD1,TRBJ2-1,TGTGCCAGTAGTATACGGTACAGGGGGCTTGAGCAGTTCTTC,CASSIRYRGLEQFF
.,TRBV6-2/TRBV6-3,.,TRBJ2-6,TGTGCCAGCAGTTATGACCTACCTGCGCCCTCTGGGGCCAACGTCCTGACTTTC,CASSYDLPAPSGANVLTF
.,TRBV7-6,.,TRBJ1-1,TGTGCCAGCAGTTTAGAGGTGGCAAACACTGAAGCTTTCTTT,CASSLEVANTEAFF
.,TRBV7-9,.,TRBJ2-1,TGTGCCAGCAGCTTATCCCCAGACAATGAGCAGTTCTTC,CASSLSPDNEQFF
.,TRBV18,TRBD1,TRBJ2-5,TGTGCCAGCTCGGAGGGACAGGGCCGGATGACCCAGTACTTC,CASSEGQGRMTQYF
.,TRBV3-1/TRBV3-2,TRBD2,TRBJ2-2,TGTGCCAGCAGAACCTCGGGACTACCTCTGAACGGCGGGGAGCTGTTTTTT,CASRTSGLPLNGGELFF
.,TRBV2,.,TRBJ1-1,TGTGCCAGCAGTATAGGGGGACGGAACACTGAAGCTTTCTTT,CASSIGGRNTEAFF
.,TRBV2,.,TRBJ2-3,TGTGCCAGCAAATCGAGTTCTAGCACAGATACGCAGTATTTT,CASKSSSSTDTQYF
.,TRBV3-1/TRBV3-2,.,TRBJ2-1,TGTGCCAGCAGCCAAAGGGTTGAGCAGTTCTTC,CASSQRVEQFF
.,TRBV7-2,TRBD2,TRBJ2-1,TGTGCCAGCAGCCCGGCGGCGGGGGGTCGGAATGAGCAGTTCTTC,CASSPAAGGRNEQFF
.,TRBV10-2,TRBD2,TRBJ2-7,TGCGCCAGCAGAAGCGGGGGGGCGGGGTACGAGCAGTACTTC,CASRSGGAGYEQYF